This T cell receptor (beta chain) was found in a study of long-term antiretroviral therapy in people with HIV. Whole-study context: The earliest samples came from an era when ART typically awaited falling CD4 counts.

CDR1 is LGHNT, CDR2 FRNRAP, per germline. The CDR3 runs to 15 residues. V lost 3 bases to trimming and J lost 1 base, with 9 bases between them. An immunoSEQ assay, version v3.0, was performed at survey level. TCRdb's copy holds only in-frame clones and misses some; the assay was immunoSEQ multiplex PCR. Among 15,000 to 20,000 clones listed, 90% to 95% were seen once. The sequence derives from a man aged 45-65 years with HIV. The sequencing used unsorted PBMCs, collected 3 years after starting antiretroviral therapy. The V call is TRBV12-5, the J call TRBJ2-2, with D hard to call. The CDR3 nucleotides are TGTGCTAGTGGTTTTTTCGCAGGGAACACCGGGGAGCTGTTTTTT. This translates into CASGFFAGNTGELFF.